These 2 T cell receptor beta chains came from one sample sequenced in a study of follicular helper T cells after annual influenza vaccination. Repertoires were generated with immunoSEQ multiplex PCR, while TCRdb's copy carries only in-frame clones and drops some. The profile shows some 9,800 clones, about 83% of them singletons. Time point reported: 2014-2015 season, 7 days after vaccination. The specimen comprised CXCR5- memory CD4+ T cells sorted from blood, sampled 7 days after influenza vaccination. These receptors were obtained from an adult who received the influenza vaccine.

V gene TRBV7-2 combines with J gene TRBJ2-3, with 11 bases fitting TRBD2. Germline V gene sequence: CDR1 SGHTA, CDR2 FQGNSA. The length of the CDR3 is 16 residues. The J segment lost 5 bases and the V segment lost 4 bases, leaving 8 bases of the junction unmatched. The CDR3 sequence: CASSYWGTSGGDTQYF. The CDR3 DNA follows: TGTGCCAGCAGCTATTGGGGAACTAGCGGGGGAGATACGCAGTATTTT.

This sequence joins TRBV28 and TRBJ2-7, with D unclear. Germline CDR1 and CDR2: MDHEN and SYDVKM. This CDR3 has 14 residues. V lost 3 bases and J 2 bases, leaving 11 bases between the germline ends. DNA of the CDR3: TGTGCCAGCAGTTTCCTTCTGGGCGCCTACGAGCAGTACTTC. Encoded protein: CASSFLLGAYEQYF.